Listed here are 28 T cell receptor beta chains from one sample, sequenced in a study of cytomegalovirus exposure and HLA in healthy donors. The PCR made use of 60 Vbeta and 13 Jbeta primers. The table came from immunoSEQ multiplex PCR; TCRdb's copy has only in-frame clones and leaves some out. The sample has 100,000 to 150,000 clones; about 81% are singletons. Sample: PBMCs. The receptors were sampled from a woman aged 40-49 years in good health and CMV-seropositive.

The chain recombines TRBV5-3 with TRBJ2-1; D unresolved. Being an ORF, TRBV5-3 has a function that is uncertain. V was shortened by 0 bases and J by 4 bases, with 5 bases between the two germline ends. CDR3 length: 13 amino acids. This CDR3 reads CARSLGLYNEQFF. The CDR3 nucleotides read TGTGCCAGAAGCTTGGGACTTTACAATGAGCAGTTCTTC.

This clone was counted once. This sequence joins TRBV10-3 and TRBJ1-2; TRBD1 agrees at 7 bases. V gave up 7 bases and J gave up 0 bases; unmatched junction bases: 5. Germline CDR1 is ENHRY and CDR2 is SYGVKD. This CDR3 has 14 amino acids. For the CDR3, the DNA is TGTGCCATCAACGTCGGACAGGCTAACTATGGCTACACCTTC. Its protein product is CAINVGQANYGYTF.

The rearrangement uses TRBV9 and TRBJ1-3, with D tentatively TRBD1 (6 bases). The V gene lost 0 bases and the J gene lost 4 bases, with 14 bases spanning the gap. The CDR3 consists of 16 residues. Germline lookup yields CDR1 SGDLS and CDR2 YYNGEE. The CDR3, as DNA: TGTGCCAGCAGCGTAGAGATCTCCGGGACAGGAAACACCATATATTTT. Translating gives CASSVEISGTGNTIYF.

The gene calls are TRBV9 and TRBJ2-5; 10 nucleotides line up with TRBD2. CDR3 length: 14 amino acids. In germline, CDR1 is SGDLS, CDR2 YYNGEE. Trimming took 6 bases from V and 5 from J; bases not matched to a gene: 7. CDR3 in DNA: TGTGCCAGCACGGCTAGCGGGAGTGGTGAGACCCAGTACTTC. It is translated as CASTASGSGETQYF.

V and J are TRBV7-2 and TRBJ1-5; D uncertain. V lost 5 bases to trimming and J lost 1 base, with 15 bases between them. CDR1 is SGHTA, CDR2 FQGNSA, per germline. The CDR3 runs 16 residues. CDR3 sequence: CASSPWGGLSNQPQHF. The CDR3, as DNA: TGTGCCAGCAGCCCGTGGGGAGGGTTGAGCAATCAGCCCCAGCATTTT.

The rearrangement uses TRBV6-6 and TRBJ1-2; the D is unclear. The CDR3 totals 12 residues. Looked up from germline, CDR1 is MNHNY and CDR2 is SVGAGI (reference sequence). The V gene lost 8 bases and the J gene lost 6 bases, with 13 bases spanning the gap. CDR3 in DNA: TGTGCCAGCCACCCGGGGAATAATGGCTACACCTTC. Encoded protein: CASHPGNNGYTF.

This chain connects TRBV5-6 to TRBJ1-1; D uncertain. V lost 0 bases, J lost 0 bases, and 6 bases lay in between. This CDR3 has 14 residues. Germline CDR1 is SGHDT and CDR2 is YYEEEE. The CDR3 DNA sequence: TGTGCCAGCAGCTTGGGCGGATTGAACACTGAAGCTTTCTTT. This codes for CASSLGGLNTEAFF.

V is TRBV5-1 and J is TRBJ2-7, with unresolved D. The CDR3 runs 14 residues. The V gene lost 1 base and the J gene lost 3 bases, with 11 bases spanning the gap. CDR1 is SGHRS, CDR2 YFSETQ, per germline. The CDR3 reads CASSLLRRIYEQYF. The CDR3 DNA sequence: TGCGCCAGCAGCTTGCTCCGCAGAATCTACGAGCAGTACTTC.

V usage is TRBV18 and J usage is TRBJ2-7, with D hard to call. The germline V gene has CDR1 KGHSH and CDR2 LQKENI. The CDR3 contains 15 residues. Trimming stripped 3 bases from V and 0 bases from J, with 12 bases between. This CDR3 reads CASSPRDTDSYEQYF. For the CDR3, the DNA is TGTGCCAGCTCACCGCGTGACACGGACTCCTACGAGCAGTACTTC.

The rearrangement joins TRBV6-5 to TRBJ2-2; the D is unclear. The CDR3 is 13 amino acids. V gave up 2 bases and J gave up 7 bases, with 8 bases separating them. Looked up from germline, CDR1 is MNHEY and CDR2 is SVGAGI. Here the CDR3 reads CASSYQRRGELFF. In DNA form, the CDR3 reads TGTGCCAGCAGTTACCAGAGGCGCGGGGAGCTGTTTTTT.

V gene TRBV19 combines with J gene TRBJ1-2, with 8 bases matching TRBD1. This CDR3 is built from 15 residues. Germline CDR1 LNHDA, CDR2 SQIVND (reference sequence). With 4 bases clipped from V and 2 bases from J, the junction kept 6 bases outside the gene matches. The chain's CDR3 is CASSTGDRGNYGYTF. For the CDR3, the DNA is TGTGCCAGTAGTACCGGCGACAGGGGCAACTATGGCTACACCTTC.

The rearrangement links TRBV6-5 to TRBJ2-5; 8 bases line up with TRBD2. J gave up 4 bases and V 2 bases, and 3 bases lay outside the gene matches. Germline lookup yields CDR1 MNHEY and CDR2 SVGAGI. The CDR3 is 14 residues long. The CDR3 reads CASSYELAGETQYF. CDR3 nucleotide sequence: TGTGCCAGCAGTTACGAGCTAGCGGGAGAGACCCAGTACTTC.

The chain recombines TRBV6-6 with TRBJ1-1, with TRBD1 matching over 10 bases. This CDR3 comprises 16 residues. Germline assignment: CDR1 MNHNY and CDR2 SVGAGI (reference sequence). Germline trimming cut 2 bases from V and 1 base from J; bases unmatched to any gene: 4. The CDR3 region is CASSYGTGVENTEAFF. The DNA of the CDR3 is TGTGCCAGCAGTTACGGGACAGGGGTGGAGAACACTGAAGCTTTCTTT.

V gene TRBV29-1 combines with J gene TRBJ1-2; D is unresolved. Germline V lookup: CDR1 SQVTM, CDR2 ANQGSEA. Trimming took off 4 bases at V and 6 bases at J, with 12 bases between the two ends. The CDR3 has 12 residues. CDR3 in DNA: TGCAGCGTTGGGGCAGCTGGAAATGGCTACACCTTC. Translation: CSVGAAGNGYTF.

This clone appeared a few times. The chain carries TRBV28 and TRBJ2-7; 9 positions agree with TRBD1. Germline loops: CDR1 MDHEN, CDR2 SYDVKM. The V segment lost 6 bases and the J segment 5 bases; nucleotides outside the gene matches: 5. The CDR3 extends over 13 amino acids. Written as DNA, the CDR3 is TGTGCCAGCAGATCACAGGGGGCAAACGAGCAGTACTTC. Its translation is CASRSQGANEQYF.

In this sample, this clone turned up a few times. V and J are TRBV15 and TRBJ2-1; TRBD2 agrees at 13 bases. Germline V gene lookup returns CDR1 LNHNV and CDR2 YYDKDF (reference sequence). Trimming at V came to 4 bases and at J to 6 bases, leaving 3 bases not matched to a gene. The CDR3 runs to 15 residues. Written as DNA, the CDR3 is TGTGCCACCAGCACCCGACTAGCGGGAGGCAATGAGCAGTTCTTC. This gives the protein CATSTRLAGGNEQFF.

The CDR3 loop reads CASSLGTNSGGSYNEQFF. Here the CDR3 DNA reads TGTGCCAGCAGCTTAGGCACTAATAGCGGGGGCTCCTACAATGAGCAGTTCTTC. The gene calls are TRBV11-3 and TRBJ2-1, with TRBD2 matching 9 bases. The V and J ends lost 1 base and 0 bases, in that order; junction bases with no gene match: 7. The CDR3 is 18 residues long. CDR1 and CDR2 (germline): SGHNT, YENEEA.

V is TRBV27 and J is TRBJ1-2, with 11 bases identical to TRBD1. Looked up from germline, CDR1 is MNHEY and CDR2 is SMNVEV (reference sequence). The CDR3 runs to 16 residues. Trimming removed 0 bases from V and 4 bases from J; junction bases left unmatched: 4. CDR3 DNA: TGTGCCAGCAGTTTATCGGGACAGGGGGGTGGCTATGGCTACACCTTC. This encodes CASSLSGQGGGYGYTF.

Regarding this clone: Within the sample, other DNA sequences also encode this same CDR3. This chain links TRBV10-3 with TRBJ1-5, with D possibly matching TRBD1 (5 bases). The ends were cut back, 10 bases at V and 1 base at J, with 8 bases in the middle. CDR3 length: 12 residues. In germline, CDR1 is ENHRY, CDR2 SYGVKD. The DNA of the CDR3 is TGTGCCACTAGACAGAGCAATCAGCCCCAGCATTTT. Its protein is CATRQSNQPQHF.

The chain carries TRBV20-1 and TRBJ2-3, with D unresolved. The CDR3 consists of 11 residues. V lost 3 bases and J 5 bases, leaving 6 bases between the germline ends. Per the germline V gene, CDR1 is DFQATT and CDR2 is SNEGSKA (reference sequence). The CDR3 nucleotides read TGCAGTGCTAGCGCGGTAGATACGCAGTATTTT. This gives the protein CSASAVDTQYF.

CDR3 protein: CASGGLTGWGYTF. CDR3 DNA: TGTGCCAGCGGCGGCCTGACAGGGTGGGGCTACACCTTC. This chain uses TRBV28 with TRBJ1-2; 7 bases are shared with TRBD1. The CDR3 is 13 amino acids. The ends lost 8 bases at V and 8 bases at J; junction bases unmatched: 11. Looked up from germline, CDR1 is MDHEN and CDR2 is SYDVKM.

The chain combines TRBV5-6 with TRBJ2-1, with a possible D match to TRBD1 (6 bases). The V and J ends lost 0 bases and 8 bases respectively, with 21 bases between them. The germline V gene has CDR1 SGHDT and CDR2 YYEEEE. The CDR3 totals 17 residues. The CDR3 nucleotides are TGTGCCAGCAGCTTGGGACAGGTTCATTTACGGGGCGATGAGCAGTTCTTC. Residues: CASSLGQVHLRGDEQFF.

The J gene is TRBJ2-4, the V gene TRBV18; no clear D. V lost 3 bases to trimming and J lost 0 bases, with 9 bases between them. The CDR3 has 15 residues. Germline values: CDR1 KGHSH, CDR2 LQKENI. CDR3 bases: TGTGCCAGCTCACCCCTACCGGTAGCCAAAAACATTCAGTACTTC. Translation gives CASSPLPVAKNIQYF.

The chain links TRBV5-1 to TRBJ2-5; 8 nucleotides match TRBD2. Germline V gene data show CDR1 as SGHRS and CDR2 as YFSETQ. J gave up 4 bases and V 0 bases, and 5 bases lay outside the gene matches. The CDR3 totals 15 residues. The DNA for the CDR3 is TGCGCCAGCAGCTTGGCCCCAGCGGGGGCAGAGACCCAGTACTTC. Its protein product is CASSLAPAGAETQYF. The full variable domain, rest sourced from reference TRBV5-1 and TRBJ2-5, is KAGVTQTPRYLIKTRGQQVTLSCSPISGHRSVSWYQQTPGQGLQFLFEYFSETQRNKGNFPGRFSGRQFSNSRSEMNVSTLELGDSALYLCASSLAPAGAETQYFGPGTRLLVL.

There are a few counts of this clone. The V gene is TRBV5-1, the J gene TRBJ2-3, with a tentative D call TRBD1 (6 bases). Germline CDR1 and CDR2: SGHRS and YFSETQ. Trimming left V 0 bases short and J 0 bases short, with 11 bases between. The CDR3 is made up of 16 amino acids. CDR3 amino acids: CASSLGLQGSTDTQYF. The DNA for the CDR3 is TGCGCCAGCAGCTTGGGCCTACAGGGTAGCACAGATACGCAGTATTTT.

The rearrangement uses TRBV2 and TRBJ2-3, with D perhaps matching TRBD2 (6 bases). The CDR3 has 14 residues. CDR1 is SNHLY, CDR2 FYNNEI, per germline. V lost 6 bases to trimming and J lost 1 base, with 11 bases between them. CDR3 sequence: CASRRDSGTDTQYF. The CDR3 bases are TGTGCCAGCAGACGGGACTCGGGCACAGATACGCAGTATTTT.

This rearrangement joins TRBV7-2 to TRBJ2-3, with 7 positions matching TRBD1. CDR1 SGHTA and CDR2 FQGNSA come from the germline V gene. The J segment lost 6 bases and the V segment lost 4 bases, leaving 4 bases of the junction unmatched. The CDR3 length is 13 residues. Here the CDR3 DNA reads TGTGCCAGCAGCTCGAACAGGGGTGATACGCAGTATTTT. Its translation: CASSSNRGDTQYF.

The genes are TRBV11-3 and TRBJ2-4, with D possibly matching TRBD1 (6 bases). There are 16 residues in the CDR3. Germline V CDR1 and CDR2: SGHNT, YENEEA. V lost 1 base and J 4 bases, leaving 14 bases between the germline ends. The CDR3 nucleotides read TGTGCCAGCAGCTTAGGCCGAGGGCAGGGGAAAAACATTCAGTACTTC. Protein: CASSLGRGQGKNIQYF.